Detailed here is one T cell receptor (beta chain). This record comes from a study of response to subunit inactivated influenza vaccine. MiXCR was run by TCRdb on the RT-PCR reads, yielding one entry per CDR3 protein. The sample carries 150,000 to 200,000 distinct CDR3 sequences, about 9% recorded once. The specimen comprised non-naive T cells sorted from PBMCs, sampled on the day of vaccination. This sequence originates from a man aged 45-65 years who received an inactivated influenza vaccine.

In DNA form, the CDR3 reads TGTGCCAGCAGTGAAGGGACAGGGGGTTTTGATACGCAGTATTTT. It translates to CASSEGTGGFDTQYF. The chain recombines TRBV2 with TRBJ2-3, with 10 bases fitting TRBD1. This CDR3 region has 15 residues. With 1 base clipped from V and 6 bases from J, the junction kept 4 bases outside the gene matches. In germline, CDR1 is SNHLY, CDR2 FYNNEI. Based on the CDR3 plus reference TRBV2 and TRBJ2-3, the full variable domain is EPEVTQTPSHQVTQMGQEVILRCVPISNHLYFYWYRQILGQKVEFLVSFYNNEISEKSEIFDDQFSVERPDGSNFTLKIRSTKLEDSAMYFCASSEGTGGFDTQYFGPGTRLTVL.